This T cell receptor beta chain was identified during a study of response to subunit inactivated influenza vaccine. There are 14 residues in the CDR3. Per germline, CDR1 SGHTA and CDR2 FQGNSA. Trimming shortened V by 4 bases and J by 4 bases, and 10 bases separated the two germline ends. TCRdb recomputed calls from the RT-PCR reads with MiXCR, one row per CDR3 protein. The repertoire has around 600,000 distinct CDR3 sequences, around 10% of them found once; the top ten carry approximately 11%. This same sample was also taken into another study, of T cells expressing NK-cell markers. From that second work: Beta-chain TCR cDNA was generated via 5'RACE template switching with UMIs. The share of CD8+ T cells held by dominant NKG2C+ clonotypes was about 1.0-7.5% in over 5 donors.

The chain joins TRBV7-2 to TRBJ2-2; D is unresolved. The source is a man aged 50-59 years who received an inactivated influenza vaccine. The material was PBMCs from blood, obtained on the day of vaccination. CDR3 nucleotides: TGTGCCAGCAGCTCGACGCCTCGCACCGGGGAGCTGTTTTTT. It is translated as CASSSTPRTGELFF.